One T cell receptor beta chain is described in this entry. Then a second PCR, running roughly 6 to 12 cycles, was carried out with a sample-barcoded 5' primer and a J-beta primer mix. TCRdb called the 5' RACE reads again in MiXCR, with one record for every CDR3 protein. The table includes about 1.4 million distinct CDR3 sequences, around 59% detected once. The data were taken from a study of blood T cells in healthy people across ages. With 3 bases removed from V and 4 bases from J, the gap between germline ends came to 12 bases. Germline assignment: CDR1 DFQATT and CDR2 SNEGSKA (reference sequence). CDR3 size: 13 residues. Peripheral blood, roughly 9.1 milliliters per donor, was collected.

The sample comprised blood. The sequence was obtained from a man in his late teens or twenties in good health. V is TRBV20-1 and J is TRBJ1-2, with no clear D. DNA for the CDR3: TGCAGTGCTAGTGACCAGCCATTCTATGGCTACACCTTC. Protein product: CSASDQPFYGYTF.